What follows are 24 T cell receptor beta chains derived from one specimen sequenced in a study of T cell changes during pregnancy in multiple sclerosis. Generated by immunoSEQ multiplex PCR, the TCRdb table keeps only in-frame clones and is missing some. In the table there are roughly 30,000 clones, 85% to 90% of which are singletons. Sequenced here: CD8+ T cells from peripheral blood mononuclear cells, sampled before pregnancy. The source of these receptors is a female donor with multiple sclerosis, enrolled in a pregnancy study.

This clone showed up just a few times. V usage is TRBV6-4 and J usage is TRBJ2-1; D not resolved. V was clipped by 4 bases and J by 5 bases, with 6 bases between them. The CDR3 is 12 amino acids. Germline V lookup: CDR1 MRHNA, CDR2 SNTAGT. CDR3 sequence reads: CASSVGNNEQFF. CDR3 in DNA: TGTGCCAGCAGTGTTGGCAACAATGAGCAGTTCTTC.

The V call is TRBV13, the J call TRBJ2-1; TRBD2 matches 8 bases. The CDR3 covers 15 residues. Germline V gene lookup returns CDR1 PRHDT and CDR2 FYEKMQ (reference sequence). V gave up 2 bases and J gave up 2 bases; unmatched junction bases: 2. The CDR3 protein is CASSLRGGPYNEQFF. DNA for the CDR3: TGTGCCAGCAGCTTACGCGGGGGGCCCTACAATGAGCAGTTCTTC. Full variable domain (rest looked up from reference TRBV13 and TRBJ2-1): AAGVIQSPRHLIKEKRETATLKCYPIPRHDTVYWYQQGPGQDPQFLISFYEKMQSDKGSIPDRFSAQQFSDYHSELNMSSLELGDSALYFCASSLRGGPYNEQFFGPGTRLTVL.

This chain links TRBV7-9 with TRBJ2-7; TRBD2 matches 9 bases. The CDR3 length is 15 residues. V lost 5 bases, J lost 4 bases, and 9 bases stayed unmatched. Germline V gene lookup returns CDR1 SEHNR and CDR2 FQNEAQ (reference sequence). CDR3 DNA: TGTGCCAGCAGCCCTTTTGGTCTAGCGGGGTACGAGCAGTACTTC. It translates to CASSPFGLAGYEQYF.

The gene calls are TRBV10-3 and TRBJ1-2; D gene ambiguous. The CDR3 is 15 amino acids. CDR1 is ENHRY and CDR2 is SYGVKD in the germline V gene. Deletions cut 0 bases from V and 8 bases from J, with 16 bases between. The CDR3 loop reads CAISESGDHLRGYTF. CDR3 coding DNA: TGTGCCATCAGTGAGTCGGGCGACCACTTGAGAGGCTACACCTTC.

The chain carries TRBV13 and TRBJ1-1; D might be TRBD1 (5 bases). Between the trimmed V and J ends, which lost 0 bases and 0 bases, there was a span of 11 bases. Germline assignment: CDR1 PRHDT and CDR2 FYEKMQ (reference sequence). CDR3 length equals 16 residues. The CDR3 is CASSLGRQNMNTEAFF. Here the CDR3 DNA reads TGTGCCAGCAGCTTAGGAAGACAGAACATGAACACTGAAGCTTTCTTT.

This chain uses TRBV9 with TRBJ1-4; a weak D match, TRBD1 (5 bases). CDR1 and CDR2 (germline): SGDLS, YYNGEE. V was shortened by 4 bases and J by 3 bases, with 13 bases between the two germline ends. The CDR3 is made up of 15 amino acids. The CDR3 region has the DNA TGTGCCAGCAGCCCAGCAGGGTTAGCTAATGAAAAACTGTTTTTT. This codes for CASSPAGLANEKLFF. The full variable domain, in which reference TRBV9 and TRBJ1-4 provide the parts outside the CDR3, is DSGVTQTPKHLITATGQRVTLRCSPRSGDLSVYWYQQSLDQGLQFLIQYYNGEERAKGNILERFSAQQFPDLHSELNLSSLELGDSALYFCASSPAGLANEKLFFGSGTQLSVL.

The chain couples TRBV5-4 to TRBJ1-1, with TRBD1 identical over 9 bases. The ends lost 4 bases at V and 2 bases at J; junction bases unmatched: 9. Germline V gene data show CDR1 as SGHNT and CDR2 as YYREEE (reference sequence). The CDR3 totals 16 residues. This chain's CDR3 is CASSPDRGWGNTEAFF. CDR3 coding DNA: TGTGCCAGCAGCCCGGACAGGGGTTGGGGTAACACTGAAGCTTTCTTT.

The chain joins TRBV10-3 to TRBJ1-1; no firm D call. The CDR3 spans 12 residues. Per the germline V gene, CDR1 is ENHRY and CDR2 is SYGVKD. Trimming removed 8 bases at V and 2 bases at J, with 9 bases between. The CDR3 spells CAIAESNTEAFF. Here the CDR3 DNA reads TGTGCCATCGCTGAAAGCAACACTGAAGCTTTCTTT.

The genes are TRBV28 and TRBJ2-7, with 8 nucleotides matching TRBD1. V was clipped by 6 bases and J by 3 bases; unmatched bases: 16. CDR3 length equals 17 residues. The germline gives CDR1 MDHEN, CDR2 SYDVKM. Here the CDR3 reads CASSPRSRGQVDYEQYF. The CDR3 DNA sequence: TGTGCCAGCAGCCCTCGGTCGAGGGGACAGGTGGACTACGAGCAGTACTTC.

The chain recombines TRBV5-6 with TRBJ1-6; 9 bases are a match to TRBD1. The CDR3 is 15 residues long. V was clipped by 2 bases and J by 9 bases; unmatched bases: 6. Germline loops: CDR1 SGHDT, CDR2 YYEEEE. The CDR3 coding sequence is TGTGCCAGCAGCTTTGGGGACAGGGTCGGTTCACCCCTCCACTTT. Its protein product is CASSFGDRVGSPLHF.

V usage is TRBV7-3 and J usage is TRBJ1-4; 8 bases fit TRBD1. The V gene's germline CDR1 is SGHTA and CDR2 FQGTGA. The CDR3 loop spans 15 amino acids. V lost 0 bases, J lost 6 bases, and 3 bases stayed unmatched. CDR3 amino acids: CASSLTGQADEKLFF. CDR3 DNA: TGTGCCAGCAGCTTAACGGGACAGGCGGATGAAAAACTGTTTTTT.

The chain has TRBV5-4 and TRBJ2-3, with 12 bases identical to TRBD2. J gave up 3 bases and V 2 bases, and 1 base lay outside the gene matches. CDR3 size: 15 residues. The germline V gene encodes CDR1 SGHNT and CDR2 YYREEE (reference sequence). DNA for the CDR3: TGTGCCAGCAGCTTAACTAGCGGGGGGACAGATACGCAGTATTTT. It translates to CASSLTSGGTDTQYF.

This sequence joins TRBV6-5 and TRBJ2-3; possibly TRBD2 for D (5 bases). Trimming removed 6 bases from V and 2 bases from J, with 12 bases in between. The germline CDR1 and CDR2 sequences are MNHEY and SVGAGI. CDR3 length equals 14 residues. For the CDR3, the DNA is TGTGCCAGCAGGGTGATGGAGGACACAGATACGCAGTATTTT. Translated, it gives CASRVMEDTDTQYF.

The CDR3 DNA is TGTGCCAGCGTCCCGGGACAGGGTTTTGCCTTCAATGAGCAGTTCTTC. Amino acids: CASVPGQGFAFNEQFF. V is TRBV2 and J is TRBJ2-1; 9 positions agree with TRBD1. The trim removed 8 bases at V and 6 bases at J, leaving 14 bases unmatched. The CDR3 is 16 residues long. Germline lookup yields CDR1 SNHLY and CDR2 FYNNEI.

This chain joins TRBV9 and TRBJ2-1; 10 bases map to TRBD1. This CDR3 comprises 16 residues. V lost 2 bases to trimming and J lost 6 bases; unmatched junction nucleotides: 8. The germline gives CDR1 SGDLS, CDR2 YYNGEE. CDR3 region: CASSVGQGTLGNEQFF. CDR3 DNA sequence: TGTGCCAGCAGCGTGGGACAGGGGACCTTAGGCAATGAGCAGTTCTTC.

This chain uses TRBV9 with TRBJ2-7, with 10 bases that match TRBD2. The ends lost 4 bases at V and 0 bases at J; junction bases unmatched: 4. The length of the CDR3 is 15 residues. The germline V gene has CDR1 SGDLS and CDR2 YYNGEE. The CDR3 DNA sequence: TGTGCCAGCAGCCCCTTAGCGGGGGGCTCCTACGAGCAGTACTTC. The encoded protein is CASSPLAGGSYEQYF.

The chain employs TRBV10-3 and TRBJ2-7; 7 nucleotides match TRBD1. The CDR3 spans 13 residues. The V and J ends lost 7 bases and 1 base, in that order; junction bases with no gene match: 4. Germline CDR1 ENHRY, CDR2 SYGVKD. The CDR3 DNA reads as TGTGCCATCACGCCAGGGGGTTCCTACGAGCAGTACTTC. It translates to CAITPGGSYEQYF.

V usage is TRBV6-4 and J usage is TRBJ2-3, with TRBD2 identical over 12 bases. The CDR3 is 14 amino acids. With V trimmed by 4 bases and J by 4 bases, 0 bases remained unmatched. CDR1 is MRHNA and CDR2 is SNTAGT in the germline V gene. CDR3 DNA: TGTGCCAGCAGTGGGACTAGCGGGGCAGATACGCAGTATTTT. Translating gives CASSGTSGADTQYF.

The chain joins TRBV19 to TRBJ2-1, with D possibly TRBD1 on 6 matching bases. CDR3 length: 17 residues. The germline CDR1 and CDR2 sequences are LNHDA and SQIVND (reference sequence). Trimming shortened V by 5 bases and J by 2 bases, and 19 bases separated the two germline ends. This CDR3 is CASSLHGQFSTYNEQFF. CDR3 DNA sequence: TGTGCCAGTAGTCTCCACGGACAGTTCAGCACCTACAATGAGCAGTTCTTC.

This clone was seen a few times. The gene calls are TRBV30 and TRBJ1-1; tentatively, D is TRBD1 (6 bases). Germline values: CDR1 GTSNPN, CDR2 SVGIG (reference sequence). Trimming stripped 3 bases from V and 8 bases from J, with 10 bases between. This CDR3 region has 11 residues. In DNA, the CDR3 is TGTGCCTGGAGCGGGACACTCGAAGCTTTCTTT. Translation: CAWSGTLEAFF. Filled out from reference TRBV30 and TRBJ1-1, the complete variable domain reads SQTIHQWPATLVQPVGSPLSLECTVEGTSNPNLYWYRQAAGRGLQLLFYSVGIGQISSEVPQNLSASRPQDRQFILSSKKLLLSDSGFYLCAWSGTLEAFFGQGTRLTVV.

The V call is TRBV9, the J call TRBJ2-5; TRBD2 aligns across 10 bases. The CDR3 is 16 residues long. CDR1 and CDR2 (germline): SGDLS, YYNGEE. Trimming at V came to 0 bases and at J to 1 base, leaving 3 bases not matched to a gene. DNA for the CDR3: TGTGCCAGCAGCGTAGCCCAGCGGGGGGGCCAAGAGACCCAGTACTTC. This codes for CASSVAQRGGQETQYF.

This chain links TRBV14 with TRBJ1-2, with 8 bases that match TRBD1. Germline lookup yields CDR1 SGHDN and CDR2 FVKESK. V shed 0 bases, J shed 6 bases, and the junction held 6 bases outside the gene matches. CDR3 length: 15 amino acids. Here the CDR3 DNA reads TGTGCCAGCAGCCAAGAAGGCAGGGGGCGGGATGGCTACACCTTC. Residues: CASSQEGRGRDGYTF.

V gene TRBV28 combines with J gene TRBJ1-2; D unresolved. The ends were cut back, 6 bases at V and 10 bases at J, with 18 bases in the middle. The CDR3 length is 13 residues. CDR1 is MDHEN, CDR2 SYDVKM, per germline. The CDR3 protein is CASSFAGYRDYTF. The CDR3 DNA is TGTGCCAGCAGCTTTGCAGGCTACCGGGACTACACCTTC.

The gene calls are TRBV6-4 and TRBJ2-1, with 14 positions matching TRBD2. Germline lookup yields CDR1 MRHNA and CDR2 SNTAGT. There are 15 residues in the CDR3. With V trimmed by 6 bases and J by 4 bases, 2 bases remained unmatched. CDR3 DNA: TGTGCCAGCAGCCGGACTAGCGGGGGGTACAATGAGCAGTTCTTC. Translated, it gives CASSRTSGGYNEQFF.